The 11 T cell receptor beta chains below come from one sample, sequenced in a study of OX40 agonist ivuxolimab in advanced cancers. TCRdb keeps only in-frame clones here, not all; method: immunoSEQ multiplex PCR. The sample consists of 48,000 or so clones, 94% of them appearing once. The sequencing here drew on CD4+ or CD8+ T cells sorted from blood, taken in a trial of the OX40 agonist ivuxolimab. The receptors here all came from an adult with an advanced solid tumor such as melanoma, head and neck, liver or kidney cancer.

To note about this clone: This same CDR3 is encoded by further DNA sequences in the sample. The CDR3 loop is CASSFPGNTEAFF. The CDR3 DNA follows: TGTGCCAGCAGTTTTCCGGGGAACACTGAAGCTTTCTTT. The chain joins TRBV27 to TRBJ1-1, with D hard to call. The V gene's germline CDR1 is MNHEY and CDR2 SMNVEV (reference sequence). V gave up 3 bases and J gave up 1 base, with 6 bases separating them. The CDR3 runs to 13 residues.

This sequence joins TRBV9 and TRBJ2-5; no reliable D call. There are 14 residues in the CDR3. Trimming cost V 4 bases and J 3 bases, with 13 bases left between them. CDR1 is SGDLS and CDR2 is YYNGEE in the germline V gene. CDR3 sequence: CASSPSLIEETQYF. The CDR3 region has the DNA TGTGCCAGCAGCCCCAGTTTGATTGAAGAGACCCAGTACTTC.

The V and J genes are TRBV5-5 and TRBJ1-2, with D possibly being TRBD1 (6 bases). V was cut by 2 bases and J by 4 bases, with 12 bases left in between. Germline values: CDR1 SGHKS, CDR2 YYEKEE (reference sequence). The CDR3 length is 14 residues. CDR3 loop: CASSFDRNLYGYTF. The CDR3 DNA is TGTGCCAGCAGCTTTGACAGGAATCTCTATGGCTACACCTTC. Supplemented by reference TRBV5-5 and TRBJ1-2, the full variable domain reads DAGVTQSPTHLIKTRGQQVTLRCSPISGHKSVSWYQQVLGQGPQFIFQYYEKEERGRGNFPDRFSARQFPNYSSELNVNALLLGDSALYLCASSFDRNLYGYTFGSGTRLTVV.

The rearrangement uses TRBV19 and TRBJ2-7; TRBD1 is a possible D gene (5 bases). V lost 10 bases and J 0 bases, leaving 13 bases between the germline ends. The CDR3 loop spans 13 amino acids. Per germline, CDR1 LNHDA and CDR2 SQIVND (reference sequence). The CDR3 DNA reads as TGTGCCACCAAACCGGACACCTCCTACGAGCAGTACTTC. The encoded protein is CATKPDTSYEQYF.

The chain joins TRBV6-1 to TRBJ2-4; D unresolved. CDR3 length equals 17 residues. Germline V gene data show CDR1 as MNHNS and CDR2 as SASEGT. Trimming left V 3 bases short and J 2 bases short, with 17 bases between. CDR3 loop: CASSDSLRPLTKNIQYF. The CDR3 nucleotides are TGTGCCAGCAGTGATTCTTTGCGGCCCCTGACCAAAAACATTCAGTACTTC.

This sequence joins TRBV4-3 and TRBJ1-2, with D tentatively TRBD1 (5 bases). This CDR3 spans 17 amino acids. Per germline, CDR1 LGHNA and CDR2 YSLEER. The V end was cut by 0 bases, the J end by 4 bases, with 18 bases between. The CDR3: CASSQELRGGGIYGYTF. The CDR3 DNA sequence: TGCGCCAGCAGCCAAGAACTCCGGGGCGGCGGGATCTATGGCTACACCTTC.

The genes are TRBV4-2 and TRBJ2-3, with TRBD2 matching over 16 bases. Looked up from germline, CDR1 is LGHNA and CDR2 is YNFKEQ. Germline trimming cut 0 bases from V and 5 bases from J; bases unmatched to any gene: 2. The CDR3 totals 17 residues. CDR3 nucleotides: TGTGCCAGCAGCCAAGAGGGACTAGCGGGAGGGGGAGATACGCAGTATTTT. As protein: CASSQEGLAGGGDTQYF.

J is TRBJ2-2 and V is TRBV4-1; D is possibly TRBD1 (5 bases). Trimming removed 5 bases at V and 4 bases at J, with 20 bases between. This CDR3 spans 17 amino acids. CDR1 is MGHRA, CDR2 YSYEKL, per germline. CDR3 residues: CASSFKGLDSSTGELFF. The DNA of the CDR3 is TGCGCCAGCAGCTTCAAAGGGCTCGACAGTTCCACCGGGGAGCTGTTTTTT.

The rearrangement uses TRBV30 and TRBJ2-1, with D perhaps matching TRBD2 (6 bases). The germline gives CDR1 GTSNPN, CDR2 SVGIG (reference sequence). CDR3 length equals 13 residues. V lost 5 bases, J lost 0 bases, and 8 bases lay in between. CDR3 sequence: CAWVGSSYNEQFF. CDR3 bases: TGTGCCTGGGTCGGGAGCTCCTACAATGAGCAGTTCTTC.

By share, this clone counts as medium-sized. This chain connects TRBV6-4 to TRBJ2-1; TRBD2 aligns across 7 bases. This CDR3 has 14 amino acids. Germline V lookup: CDR1 MRHNA, CDR2 SNTAGT. V shed 4 bases, J shed 7 bases, and the junction held 7 bases outside the gene matches. In DNA, the CDR3 is TGTGCCAGCAGTGTTTCGCGGGAGTTTAATGAGCAGTTCTTC. It codes for CASSVSREFNEQFF.

The chain couples TRBV27 to TRBJ1-5; the D gene is possibly TRBD1 (5 bases). V lost 3 bases, J lost 5 bases, and 11 bases lay in between. In germline, CDR1 is MNHEY, CDR2 SMNVEV (reference sequence). The CDR3 totals 14 residues. As DNA, the CDR3 is TGTGCCAGCAGTTTGGGGGGGACCCATCAGCCCCAGCATTTT. It specifies CASSLGGTHQPQHF.